These T cell receptor beta chains were read from a single sample in a study of T cell responses to AZD1222 COVID-19 vaccine. This table comes from immunoSEQ multiplex PCR, and its TCRdb copy is limited to in-frame clones, with some not included. There are 72,000 or so clones in the sample; roughly nine tenths occur only once, and over 20% lies in the top ten. The sequences come from peripheral blood, collected on day 0 of AZD1222 vaccination. The receptors were sampled from an adult in good health. Both conserved end residues are part of each CDR3. The D gene is left open where the match is weak. Clone size is shown for a subset of rows, as once, few, many or a class of expanded clone.

TRBD2	TRBV18	TRBJ2-1	NA	CASSPGLADAYNEQFF	TGTGCCAGCTCACCGGGACTAGCGGATGCCTACAATGAGCAGTTCTTC
TRBD1	TRBV7-9	TRBJ1-6	few	CASSKTGFNSPLHF	TGTGCCAGCAGCAAGACAGGGTTTAATTCACCCCTCCACTTT
NA	TRBV6-4	TRBJ1-2	once	CASSDSGVGGGFYGYTF	TGTGCCAGCAGTGACTCTGGGGTTGGAGGGGGATTTTATGGCTACACCTTC
NA	TRBV11-3	TRBJ2-1	few	CASSPPGNVQFF	TGTGCCAGCAGCCCCCCAGGCAATGTGCAGTTCTTC
TRBD2	TRBV29-1	TRBJ2-7	NA	CSVVISGSLEQYF	TGCAGCGTTGTTATTAGCGGGAGTCTCGAGCAGTACTTC
TRBD2	TRBV4-2	TRBJ2-5	NA	CASRSSGSYQETQYF	TGTGCCAGCAGATCTAGCGGGAGTTACCAAGAGACCCAGTACTTC
NA	TRBV3-1/TRBV3-2	TRBJ1-1	NA	CASSQDVGPVEAFF	TGTGCCAGCAGCCAAGACGTTGGGCCAGTTGAAGCTTTCTTT
NA	TRBV4-2	TRBJ2-3	few	CASSQASTDTQYF	TGTGCCAGCAGCCAGGCTAGCACAGATACGCAGTATTTT
TRBD2	TRBV7-9	TRBJ2-7	NA	CASSPRLAGVYEQYF	TGTGCCAGCAGCCCCCGACTAGCGGGAGTGTACGAGCAGTACTTC
NA	TRBV28	TRBJ2-7	NA	CASSSGAAKSYEQYF	TGTGCCAGCAGTTCGGGGGCAGCGAAATCCTACGAGCAGTACTTC
NA	TRBV2	TRBJ2-2	few	CASNVGGRTGELFF	TGTGCCAGCAATGTTGGGGGCAGGACCGGGGAGCTGTTTTTT
NA	TRBV5-1	TRBJ1-5	NA	CASSPLDRNQPQHF	TGCGCCAGCAGCCCCCTGGACAGAAATCAGCCCCAGCATTTT
TRBD2	TRBV19	TRBJ2-1	NA	CASTAPRGNEQFF	TGTGCCAGTACGGCCCCGCGGGGGAATGAGCAGTTCTTC
NA	TRBV9	TRBJ1-1	once	CASSVGVTGEAFF	TGTGCCAGCAGCGTAGGGGTCACCGGAGAAGCTTTCTTT
TRBD1	TRBV11-2	TRBJ1-4	NA	CASSVRGLPSEKLFF	TGTGCCAGCAGCGTGAGGGGGCTGCCCAGCGAAAAACTGTTTTTT
NA	TRBV9	TRBJ1-2	NA	CASSVGQGNYGYTF	TGTGCCAGCAGCGTAGGGCAGGGGAACTATGGCTACACCTTC
NA	TRBV7-2	TRBJ1-5	NA	CASSLGGRRPQHF	TGTGCCAGCAGCTTAGGAGGCCGGCGGCCCCAGCATTTT
TRBD1	TRBV5-1	TRBJ2-7	NA	CASSSQLGQSSYEQYF	TGCGCCAGCAGCTCGCAGCTGGGACAGAGCTCCTACGAGCAGTACTTC
TRBD2	TRBV19	TRBJ2-2	NA	CASSISSGRSLTGELFF	TGTGCCAGTAGTATCTCTAGCGGGAGAAGTCTAACCGGGGAGCTGTTTTTT
NA	TRBV5-6	TRBJ2-5	once	CASSSAGPETQYF	TGTGCCAGCAGCTCTGCGGGACCTGAGACCCAGTACTTC
NA	TRBV6-5	TRBJ1-5	NA	CASRPGANQPQHF	TGTGCCAGCAGGCCCGGGGCTAATCAGCCCCAGCATTTT
TRBD2	TRBV10-3	TRBJ2-1	NA	CAISGGEGRAYNNEQFF	TGTGCCATCAGTGGGGGGGAGGGGAGAGCTTATAACAATGAGCAGTTCTTC
NA	TRBV4-2	TRBJ1-5	NA	CASSQSGSNQPQHF	TGTGCCAGCAGCCAGAGTGGTAGCAATCAGCCCCAGCATTTT
NA	TRBV7-2	TRBJ2-2	NA	CASSSRLETGELFF	TGTGCCAGCAGCTCCCGGCTAGAGACCGGGGAGCTGTTTTTT
NA	TRBV5-4	TRBJ1-1	NA	CASSLPSGAEAFF	TGTGCCAGCAGCCTCCCATCCGGGGCTGAAGCTTTCTTT
NA	TRBV6-5	TRBJ2-7	once	CASSLYEQYF	TGTGCCAGTTCCCTCTACGAGCAGTACTTC
TRBD1	TRBV5-1	TRBJ2-7	NA	CASSFGTGREQYF	TGCGCCAGCAGCTTCGGGACAGGGCGCGAGCAGTACTTC
NA	TRBV27	TRBJ2-2	few	CARQRGEAGELFF	TGTGCCAGACAGAGGGGAGAGGCCGGGGAGCTGTTTTTT
NA	TRBV5-1	TRBJ2-7	NA	CASSLVSSSYEQYF	TGCGCCAGCAGCTTAGTTAGCAGCTCCTACGAGCAGTACTTC
TRBD1	TRBV13	TRBJ1-1	NA	CASSLGPGGYEAFF	TGTGCCAGCAGCTTAGGGCCAGGGGGCTATGAAGCTTTCTTT
NA	TRBV28	TRBJ1-5	many	CASSSTGLNPQHF	TGTGCCAGCAGTTCCACCGGACTGAATCCCCAGCATTTT
NA	TRBV5-1	TRBJ2-3	few	CASSLGVDSLLDTQYF	TGCGCCAGCAGCTTGGGGGTGGACTCCTTATTGGATACGCAGTATTTT
NA	TRBV2	TRBJ1-5	NA	CASGRGKDQPQHF	TGTGCCAGCGGGCGGGGAAAAGATCAGCCCCAGCATTTT
TRBD1	TRBV19	TRBJ1-5	NA	CASRDSGQGINQPQHF	TGTGCCAGTAGAGACTCGGGACAGGGGATCAATCAGCCCCAGCATTTT
NA	TRBV6-2/TRBV6-3	TRBJ2-7	once	CASSYGGAPYEQYF	TGTGCCAGCAGTTACGGTGGAGCTCCCTACGAGCAGTACTTC
NA	TRBV20-1	TRBJ1-2	NA	CSARRQDGYTF	TGCAGTGCTAGAAGACAGGACGGCTACACCTTC
NA	TRBV5-4	TRBJ2-7	NA	CASSLKRGSEEQYF	TGTGCCAGCAGCTTGAAGAGGGGAAGCGAGGAGCAGTACTTC
NA	TRBV5-4	TRBJ2-3	once	CASSLRRGVADTQYF	TGTGCCAGCAGCTTGCGCAGGGGGGTTGCAGATACGCAGTATTTT
NA	TRBV15	TRBJ1-1	NA	CATSRGITENTEAFF	TGTGCCACCAGCAGAGGGATAACAGAGAACACTGAAGCTTTCTTT
NA	TRBV7-8	TRBJ1-5	once	CASSLRGTGDNQPQHF	TGTGCCAGCAGCCTCCGGGGGACGGGGGACAATCAGCCCCAGCATTTT
TRBD1	TRBV5-4	TRBJ1-2	NA	CASSYGTEYGYTF	TGTGCCAGCAGCTACGGGACAGAATATGGCTACACCTTC
NA	TRBV30	TRBJ2-3	NA	CAWAVGNTLSTDTQYF	TGTGCCTGGGCCGTGGGGAATACCCTTAGCACAGATACGCAGTATTTT
NA	TRBV18	TRBJ2-7	NA	CASSPSNGDYEQYF	TGTGCCAGCTCACCGTCTAATGGAGACTACGAGCAGTACTTC
TRBD1	TRBV3-1/TRBV3-2	TRBJ1-5	NA	CASSQRTGYNQPQHF	TGTGCCAGCAGCCAGAGGACAGGGTATAATCAGCCCCAGCATTTT
NA	TRBV6-6	TRBJ1-6	once	CASRQPNSPLHF	TGTGCCAGCAGACAGCCGAATTCGCCCCTCCACTTT
NA	TRBV5-1	TRBJ2-2	NA	CASSLIAGPRRELFF	TGCGCCAGCAGCTTGATTGCGGGACCGCGGAGGGAGCTGTTTTTT
NA	TRBV5-4	TRBJ2-6	once	CASSSLQATGANVLTF	TGTGCCAGCAGCAGCCTCCAGGCCACTGGGGCCAACGTCCTGACTTTC
TRBD2	TRBV12-3/TRBV12-4	TRBJ2-7	NA	CASSFGREIQYF	TGTGCCAGCAGTTTTGGGCGGGAGATTCAGTACTTC
NA	TRBV12-3/TRBV12-4	TRBJ1-6	NA	CASSLENNSPLHF	TGTGCCAGCAGTTTGGAGAATAATTCACCCCTCCACTTT
NA	TRBV7-2	TRBJ1-4	NA	CASSPRGPTNEKLFF	TGTGCCAGCAGCCCACGGGGGCCAACTAATGAAAAACTGTTTTTT
TRBD1	TRBV15	TRBJ1-2	NA	CATSRAGGYMMYGYTF	TGTGCCACCAGCAGAGCAGGGGGATATATGATGTATGGCTACACCTTC
TRBD1	TRBV27	TRBJ2-2	NA	CASSLWDRGELFF	TGTGCCAGCAGTTTATGGGACAGGGGGGAGCTGTTTTTT
NA	TRBV27	TRBJ1-1	NA	CASSLGKNTEAFF	TGTGCCAGCAGTCTGGGAAAGAACACTGAAGCTTTCTTT
TRBD2	TRBV5-4	TRBJ2-1	NA	CASSLGGLAGSYNEQFF	TGTGCCAGCAGCTTGGGGGGACTAGCGGGCTCCTACAATGAGCAGTTCTTC
NA	TRBV7-2	TRBJ1-2	once	CASSTDLGPGSGYTF	TGTGCCAGCAGCACCGACTTAGGGCCGGGATCTGGCTACACCTTC
NA	TRBV7-9	TRBJ2-3	NA	CASSFEGRTDTQYF	TGTGCCAGCAGCTTTGAGGGCCGCACAGATACGCAGTATTTT